Below are 9 T cell receptor beta chains sequenced from a single sample in a study of blood T cell repertoires in COVID-19. The table came from immunoSEQ multiplex PCR; TCRdb's copy has only in-frame clones and leaves some out. The repertoire holds fewer than 300,000 clones, with around 87% as singletons. Sequences were obtained from peripheral blood. The receptors here all came from a woman aged 45-59 years with acute or convalescent COVID-19.

The chain combines TRBV25-1 with TRBJ2-1; 14 nucleotides agree with TRBD2. The CDR3 has 16 residues. V was pared by 5 bases and J by 9 bases, with 9 bases of the junction left unmatched. Germline V gene data show CDR1 as MGHDK and CDR2 as SYGVNS. The CDR3 DNA follows: TGTGCCAGCAGTCGACTAGCGGGAGGGTCTTACGGTGAGCAGTTCTTC. Its translation is CASSRLAGGSYGEQFF. The full variable domain, rest sourced from reference TRBV25-1 and TRBJ2-1, is EADIYQTPRYLVIGTGKKITLECSQTMGHDKMYWYQQDPGMELHLIHYSYGVNSTEKGDLSSESTVSRIRTEHFPLTLESARPSHTSQYLCASSRLAGGSYGEQFFGPGTRLTVL.

The genes are TRBV4-1 and TRBJ2-1; 10 bases are a match to TRBD2. CDR1 and CDR2 (germline): MGHRA, YSYEKL. This CDR3 has 18 amino acids. With V trimmed by 0 bases and J by 0 bases, 5 bases remained unmatched. CDR3 in amino acids: CASSQEASGRFSYNEQFF. The CDR3 DNA follows: TGCGCCAGCAGCCAAGAGGCTAGCGGGAGATTCTCCTACAATGAGCAGTTCTTC.

The rearrangement uses TRBV6-2 or TRBV6-3 and TRBJ1-2; TRBD1 aligns across 11 bases. CDR3 length equals 14 residues. Germline V gene sequence: CDR1 MNHEY, CDR2 SVGEGT. Trimming took 4 bases from V and 8 from J; bases not matched to a gene: 6. The CDR3, as DNA: TGTGCCAGCAGTTGGACAGGGGGCGATGGAGGCTACACCTTC. Its protein is CASSWTGGDGGYTF.

V and J are TRBV7-8 and TRBJ1-5; D is unresolved. The CDR3 sequence is 12 residues long. Germline CDR1 SGHVS, CDR2 FQNEAQ. Trimming took 5 bases from V and 4 from J, leaving 6 bases between them. CDR3 residues: CASSQRNQPQHF. CDR3 in DNA: TGTGCCAGCAGCCAGAGGAATCAGCCCCAGCATTTT.

The V call is TRBV7-6, the J call TRBJ1-1; D perhaps matches TRBD1 (6 bases). V was cut by 5 bases and J by 3 bases, with 19 bases left in between. Germline V gene sequence: CDR1 SGHVS, CDR2 FNYEAQ. This CDR3 contains 16 residues. CDR3 coding DNA: TGTGCCAGCAGCCCGAGGTGGGGACAAAAAGACACTGAAGCTTTCTTT. Translating gives CASSPRWGQKDTEAFF.

The genes are TRBV12-3 or TRBV12-4 and TRBJ1-5, with D unresolved. This CDR3 contains 12 residues. Trimming stripped 3 bases from V and 6 bases from J, with 6 bases between. In DNA, the CDR3 is TGTGCCAGCAGTTTGATGAGTCAGCCCCAGCATTTT. Translation: CASSLMSQPQHF.

This chain joins TRBV2 and TRBJ2-7, with 9 bases that match TRBD2. Germline V gives CDR1 SNHLY, CDR2 FYNNEI. This CDR3 region has 16 residues. Trimming cost V 6 bases and J 1 base; bases outside gene matches: 10. The CDR3 region has the DNA TGTGCCAGCAGAGAAAGAGGACTAGCGCTATCCTACGAGCAGTACTTC. It is translated as CASRERGLALSYEQYF.

The chain employs TRBV24-1 and TRBJ2-6; D gene ambiguous. Germline loops: CDR1 KGHDR, CDR2 SFDVKD. The CDR3 runs 15 residues. Trimming took 9 bases from V and 0 from J, leaving 11 bases between them. The CDR3 DNA sequence: TGTGCCACCTCGAGCCCTTACTCTGGGGCCAACGTCCTGACTTTC. This gives the protein CATSSPYSGANVLTF.

The chain is built from TRBV4-2 and TRBJ2-5, with 14 bases lining up with TRBD2. V lost 0 bases and J lost 4; bases outside the gene matches: 4. The germline gives CDR1 LGHNA, CDR2 YNFKEQ. CDR3 length equals 17 residues. This CDR3 is CASSQDPGLAGAETQYF. The DNA of the CDR3 is TGTGCCAGCAGCCAAGACCCGGGACTAGCGGGAGCAGAGACCCAGTACTTC.